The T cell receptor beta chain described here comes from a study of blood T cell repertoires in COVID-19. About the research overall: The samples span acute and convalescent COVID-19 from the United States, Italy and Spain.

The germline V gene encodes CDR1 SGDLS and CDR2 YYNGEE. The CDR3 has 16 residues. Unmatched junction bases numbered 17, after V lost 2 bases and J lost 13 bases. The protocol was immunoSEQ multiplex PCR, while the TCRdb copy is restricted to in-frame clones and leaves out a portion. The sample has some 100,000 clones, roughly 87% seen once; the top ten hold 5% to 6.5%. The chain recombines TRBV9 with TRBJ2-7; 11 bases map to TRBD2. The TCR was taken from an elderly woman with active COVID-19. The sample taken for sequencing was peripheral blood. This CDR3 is CASSVGALAGGHELYF. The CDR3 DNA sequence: TGTGCCAGCAGCGTTGGCGCGCTAGCGGGAGGCCACGAGCTTTACTTC.